This record covers a single T cell receptor beta chain. This clone occurred a few times. Its antigen remains undetermined. Qualities for individual bases were not recorded, and no much larger clone is one base off. Using the deep immunoSEQ assay, TCR CDR3 regions were amplified from genomic DNA by multiplex PCR. Extracted genomic DNA from each cell subset was spread evenly across all wells of several immunoSEQ 96-well plates, with each plate serving as a replicate. Each replicate PCR for sorted subsets received around 200 ng genomic DNA, equal to about 30,000 T cell genomes. The purified libraries were quantified using a Qubit 3.0 fluorometer, sized with a Bioanalyzer 2100, and then quantified again using the KAPA Library Quantification kit. Every immunoSEQ 96-well plate was sequenced on a separate single-read 150-cycle Illumina NextSeq 550 flow cell. The original methods were these. The immunoSEQ output contained only junctional sequences without quality scores, so filtering could not match that applied to full-length reads. Sequences were annotated with PyIR, a Python wrapper for IgBLAST v1.9, using IMGT germline references to assign V/J genes and CDR3. Reads were removed for weak V/J assignments (E-value above 1e-6), missing CDR3, stop codons, out-of-frame junctions, or ambiguous translated residues. V3J clonotypes were defined as sequences sharing the same inferred V gene, J gene, and CDR3 amino acid sequence. Percentage overlap between repertoires was computed as shared unique clonotypes divided by the size of the smaller repertoire. Three approaches were used to assess repertoire richness: RTK rarefaction, the Chao1 estimator, and Recon v2.1 estimates of unobserved clonotypes. For all TCRbeta clonotypes obtained by the gDNA method from a handful of donors, generation probabilities were computed with OLGA. Held by TCRdb, this immuneACCESS table contains in-frame sequences only and omits some clones. Under half of the omission traces to an unresolved V gene where checked; the cause of the rest is unknown. The DNA gave D and trimming, while V, J and clone size come from that table. This sample comprises hundreds of thousands of clones, about three quarters of them detected only once. The ten most abundant clones make up around 1.8% of the sample.

This entry is derived from a study of shared clonotypes between healthy human individuals (dated by TCRdb to about 2020). Concerning the study at large: Three men and a couple of women, aged 18 to 49 years, made up the cohort. For each donor, three plates each were used for CD4 naive and CD4 memory, two plates were used for CD8 naive, and one plate was used for CD8 memory. To estimate repertoire size and how much clonotypes are shared between individuals, the study performed deep sequencing of blood TCR repertoires from about five healthy adults. Libraries were prepared and TCR repertoires were sequenced by different laboratories using diverse techniques, in order to increase sequencing depth and limit assay-specific biases. Between about 0.9 and 8.9 billion PBMCs per donor were obtained by leukapheresis. What the work shows at the level of the full study, not this receptor alone: Larger estimated clonotype richness was generally found for naive subsets than for memory subsets. Sampling was restricted to blood, and TCR repertoires in tissues likely differ from the TCR repertoires found in blood. The small number of donors limited the genetic and exposure-history diversity represented. When a handful of donors were compared, the shared fraction of clonotypes was about 5.4% for naive CD4, 3% to 4% for naive CD8, more than 2% for memory CD4, and less than 0.5% for memory CD8. Incomplete sequencing was indicated by rarefaction of sorted-subset datasets, despite the large sequencing depth. Pairwise subsampling indicated that sequencing depth was expected to affect the degree of clonotype sharing among donors. Compared with non-shared clonotypes, the clonotypes found in all four sorted-subset donors had higher generation probabilities.

Donors were healthy HIV-negative adults with no recently reported acute infections or vaccinations. Every donor was a Caucasian adult living in Nashville, Tennessee, USA. CD4+ T cells were enriched by magnetic negative selection, after which naive cells were positively selected on CD45RA and the negative fraction was taken as the memory subset. Blood was collected by leukapheresis, and PBMCs were isolated by Ficoll-Histopaque density gradient centrifugation and then cryopreserved in liquid nitrogen vapor phase. Analytical flow cytometry was used to check the purity and quantity of every magnetically sorted T cell population. Each sorted fraction had its genomic DNA isolated and then quantified by UV absorbance on a Nanodrop 2000c. This receptor was obtained from a woman aged 25 to 45 in good health. Input material: memory CD4+ T cells sorted from blood. Explained via the paper, the cell subset or site label denotes: CD45RA-negative fraction.

The CDR3 amino acid sequence is: CASRGQQSYNEQFF. The nucleotide sequence is given as TGTGCCAGCAGAGGACAGCAATCTTACAATGAGCAGTTCTTC. The chain links TRBV7-9 with TRBJ2-1, and possibly TRBD1, on 6 matching bases. Inclusive of the bounding cysteine and phenylalanine, the CDR3 is 14 residues long. Solely the CDR3 DNA is kept, with 42 bases framed from the first base. The germline V gene encodes CDR1 SEHNR and CDR2 FQNEAQ (reference sequence). The trim is 6 bases for V and 4 bases for J, with a gap of 13 bases between the germline ends.